The clone carrying this T cell receptor beta chain showed up just once. This specimen belongs to a study of T cells after yellow fever vaccination. This CDR3 comprises 13 residues. The germline V gene has CDR1 SGHRS and CDR2 YFSETQ. V dropped 2 bases and J dropped 4 bases, with 9 bases sitting between them. TCRdb reanalysed the 5' RACE reads using MiXCR and keeps one entry per CDR3 protein. The sample lists about 320,000 distinct CDR3 sequences, around 13% occurring once. The sequences come from CD4+ T cells sorted from PBMCs, collected 15 days after the yellow fever booster vaccination. The chain has TRBV5-1 and TRBJ2-5; tentatively, D is TRBD1 (6 bases). This sequence originates from a man aged 18 to 29 who received the YFV17D yellow fever vaccine. The CDR3 bases are TGCGCCAGCAGCTTCCAGACAGGAGAGACCCAGTACTTC. This translates into CASSFQTGETQYF.